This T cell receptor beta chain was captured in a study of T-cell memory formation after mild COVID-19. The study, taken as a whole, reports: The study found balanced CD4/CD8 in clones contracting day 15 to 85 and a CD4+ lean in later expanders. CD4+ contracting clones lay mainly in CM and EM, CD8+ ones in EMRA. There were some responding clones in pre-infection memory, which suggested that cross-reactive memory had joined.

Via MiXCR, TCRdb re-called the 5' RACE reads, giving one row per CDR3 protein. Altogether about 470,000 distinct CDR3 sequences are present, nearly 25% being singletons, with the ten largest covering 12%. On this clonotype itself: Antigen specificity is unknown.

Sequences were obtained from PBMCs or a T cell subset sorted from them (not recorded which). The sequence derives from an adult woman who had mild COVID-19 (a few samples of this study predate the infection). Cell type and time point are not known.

Written as DNA, the CDR3 is TGTGCCAGCAGTTACTCGAGACAGCACACCGGGGAGCTGTTTTTT. Translation: CASSYSRQHTGELFF. The chain uses TRBV6-5 and TRBJ2-2; D possibly corresponds to TRBD1 (5 bases). CDR3 size: 15 residues. Trimming took 0 bases from V and 3 from J, leaving 8 bases between them. Per the germline V gene, CDR1 is MNHEY and CDR2 is SVGAGI.